This T cell receptor beta chain was sequenced for a study of spatial heterogeneity in lung cancer. Study-level background: Beta-chain sequences were consistently detected more often than alpha-chain sequences. Each unique TCR and UMI combination was seen more than ten times on average in raw reads.

Documented time point: blood at routine non-recurrence follow-up after resection. Sequencing of whole RNA from tumor, nontumor lung or frozen PBMC involved no sorting. Every TCR cDNA molecule bore a unique molecular identifier. TCRdb re-called the 5' RACE reads through MiXCR, storing one row per CDR3 protein. This table has more than 75,000 distinct CDR3 sequences, approximately 20% appearing once. This clonotype was seen a handful of times. V was shortened by 0 bases and J by 4 bases, with 19 bases between the two germline ends. CDR3 size: 17 residues. Germline CDR1 GTSNPN, CDR2 SVGIG (reference sequence).

Sequencing was performed on PBMCs, taken at follow-up. V usage is TRBV30 and J usage is TRBJ1-5, with D uncertain. This sequence was found in a male donor with early-stage non-small cell lung cancer. CDR3 DNA: TGTGCCTGGAGTGTAGGGCACGGCGCGGCGGGTAATCAGCCCCAGCATTTT. Translation: CAWSVGHGAAGNQPQHF.